This T cell receptor (beta chain) was documented in a study of blood T cell repertoires in COVID-19. Some clones are missing from TCRdb's copy, which holds only in-frame ones; the method was immunoSEQ multiplex PCR. Found here are 200,000 to 250,000 clones, almost 90% of them singletons; the top ten hold more than 13%. This clone showed up just once. The CDR3 is made up of 16 amino acids. The germline CDR1 and CDR2 sequences are GTSNPN and SVGIG (reference sequence). The V and J ends lost 4 bases and 2 bases respectively, with 20 bases between them. This receptor was identified in a man under 40 who had been exposed to COVID-19. Sample: PBMCs or T cells enriched from blood (not recorded which). This chain uses TRBV30 with TRBJ2-5, with D possibly matching TRBD1 (6 bases). The CDR3 is CAWTHALGAFQETQYF. DNA of the CDR3: TGTGCCTGGACCCACGCCTTGGGGGCTTTTCAAGAGACCCAGTACTTC.